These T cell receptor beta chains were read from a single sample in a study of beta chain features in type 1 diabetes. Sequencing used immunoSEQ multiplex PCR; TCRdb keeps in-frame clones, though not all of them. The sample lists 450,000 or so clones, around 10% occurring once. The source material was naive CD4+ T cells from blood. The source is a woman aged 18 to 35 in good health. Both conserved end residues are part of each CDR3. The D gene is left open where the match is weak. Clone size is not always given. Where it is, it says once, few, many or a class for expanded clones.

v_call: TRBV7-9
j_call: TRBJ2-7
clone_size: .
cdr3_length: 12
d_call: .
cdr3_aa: CASSRSGYEQYF
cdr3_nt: TGTGCCAGCAGCCGATCTGGCTACGAGCAGTACTTC

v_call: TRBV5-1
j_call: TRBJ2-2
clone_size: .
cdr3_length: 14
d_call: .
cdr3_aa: CASSLGGPTGELFF
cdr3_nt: TGCGCCAGCAGCTTAGGCGGTCCCACCGGGGAGCTGTTTTTT

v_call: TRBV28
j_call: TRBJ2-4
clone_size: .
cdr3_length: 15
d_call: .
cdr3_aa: CASSPSELAKNIQYF
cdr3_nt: TGTGCCAGCAGCCCTAGCGAGCTAGCCAAAAACATTCAGTACTTC

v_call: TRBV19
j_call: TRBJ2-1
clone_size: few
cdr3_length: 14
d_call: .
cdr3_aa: CASSTERGRNEQFF
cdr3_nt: TGTGCCAGTAGTACTGAACGGGGCCGGAATGAGCAGTTCTTC

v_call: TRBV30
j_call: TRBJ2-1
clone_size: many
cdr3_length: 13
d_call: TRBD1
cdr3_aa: CASDSTGANEQFF
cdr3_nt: TGTGCCTCCGATTCGACAGGGGCCAATGAGCAGTTCTTC

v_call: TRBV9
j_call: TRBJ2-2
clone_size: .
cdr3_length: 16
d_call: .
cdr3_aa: CASSVADGEYTGELFF
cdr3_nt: TGTGCCAGCAGCGTAGCGGACGGGGAGTACACCGGGGAGCTGTTTTTT

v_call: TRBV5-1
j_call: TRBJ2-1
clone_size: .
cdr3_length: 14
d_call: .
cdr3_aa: CASSLANYDNEQFF
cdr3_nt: TGCGCCAGCAGCTTGGCCAACTATGACAATGAGCAGTTCTTC

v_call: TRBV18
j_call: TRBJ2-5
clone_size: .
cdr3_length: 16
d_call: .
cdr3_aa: CASSLTLDGTKGTQYF
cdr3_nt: TGTGCCAGCTCATTAACTCTGGACGGAACTAAGGGGACCCAGTACTTC

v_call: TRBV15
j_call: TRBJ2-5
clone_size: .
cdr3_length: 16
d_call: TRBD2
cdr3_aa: CATSRGPGGTKETQYF
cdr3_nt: TGTGCCACCAGCAGAGGTCCGGGAGGGACCAAAGAGACCCAGTACTTC

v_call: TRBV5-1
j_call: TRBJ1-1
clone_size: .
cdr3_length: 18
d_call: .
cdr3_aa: CASSLAPKIRGRNTEAFF
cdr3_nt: TGCGCCAGCAGCTTGGCCCCTAAGATCAGGGGCCGGAACACTGAAGCTTTCTTT

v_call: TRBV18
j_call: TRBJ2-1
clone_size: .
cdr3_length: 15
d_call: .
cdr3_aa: CASSPPPTANNEQFF
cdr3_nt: TGTGCCAGCTCACCACCGCCGACAGCAAACAATGAGCAGTTCTTC

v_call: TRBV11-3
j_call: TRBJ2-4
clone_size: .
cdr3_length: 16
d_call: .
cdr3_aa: CASSLDGLSAKNIQYF
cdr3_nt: TGTGCCAGCAGCCTAGACGGACTGTCAGCCAAAAACATTCAGTACTTC

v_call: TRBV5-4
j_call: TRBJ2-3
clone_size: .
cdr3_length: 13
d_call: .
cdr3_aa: CASSLYSTDTQYF
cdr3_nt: TGTGCCAGCAGCTTGTACAGCACAGATACGCAGTATTTT

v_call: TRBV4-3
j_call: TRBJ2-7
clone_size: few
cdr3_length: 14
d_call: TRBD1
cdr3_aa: CASSKTQQGKEQYF
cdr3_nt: TGCGCCAGCAGCAAAACACAACAGGGGAAGGAGCAGTACTTC

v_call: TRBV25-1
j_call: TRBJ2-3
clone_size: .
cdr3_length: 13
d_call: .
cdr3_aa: CASSSPVTDTQYF
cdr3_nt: TGTGCCAGCAGTAGTCCGGTCACAGATACGCAGTATTTT

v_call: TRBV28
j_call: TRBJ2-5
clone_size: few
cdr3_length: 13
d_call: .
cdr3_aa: CASHPPSGETQYF
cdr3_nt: TGTGCCAGCCACCCCCCCAGCGGAGAGACCCAGTACTTC

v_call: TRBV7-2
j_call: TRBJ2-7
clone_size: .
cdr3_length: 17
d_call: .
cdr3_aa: CASSLGTSARRFYEQYF
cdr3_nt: TGTGCCAGCAGCTTAGGGACTTCCGCAAGGAGATTTTACGAGCAGTACTTC

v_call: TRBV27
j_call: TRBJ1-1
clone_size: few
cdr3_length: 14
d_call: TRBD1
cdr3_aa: CASSRTGGNTEAFF
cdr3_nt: TGTGCCAGCAGCCGTACAGGGGGCAACACTGAAGCTTTCTTT

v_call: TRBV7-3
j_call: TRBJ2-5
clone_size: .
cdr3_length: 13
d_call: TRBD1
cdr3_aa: CASSAGQGETQYF
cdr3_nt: TGTGCCAGCAGTGCCGGACAGGGGGAGACCCAGTACTTC

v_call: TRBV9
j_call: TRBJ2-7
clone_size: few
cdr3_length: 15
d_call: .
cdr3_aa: CASSPQGESYYEQYF
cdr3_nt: TGTGCCAGCAGCCCCCAGGGAGAGAGTTACTACGAGCAGTACTTC

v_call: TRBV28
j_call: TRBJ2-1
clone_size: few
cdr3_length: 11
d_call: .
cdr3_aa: CATNSAPEQFF
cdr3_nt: TGTGCCACCAACAGTGCGCCTGAGCAGTTCTTC

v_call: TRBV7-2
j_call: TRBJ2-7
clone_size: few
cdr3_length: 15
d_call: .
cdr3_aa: CASSPVAGDFYEQYF
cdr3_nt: TGTGCCAGCAGCCCTGTGGCAGGGGATTTTTACGAGCAGTACTTC

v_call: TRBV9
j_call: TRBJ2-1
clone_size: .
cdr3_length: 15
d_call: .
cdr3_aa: CASSVVSGSYNEQFF
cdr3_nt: TGTGCCAGCAGCGTAGTAAGCGGTTCCTACAATGAGCAGTTCTTC

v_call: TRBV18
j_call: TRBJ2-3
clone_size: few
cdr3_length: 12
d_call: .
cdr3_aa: CASSPRTDTQYF
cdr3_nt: TGTGCCAGCTCGCCCAGGACAGATACGCAGTATTTT

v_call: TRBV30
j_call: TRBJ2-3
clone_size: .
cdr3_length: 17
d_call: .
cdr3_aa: CAWRDPGGGASTDTQYF
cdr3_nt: TGTGCCTGGAGGGACCCCGGAGGGGGGGCTAGCACAGATACGCAGTATTTT

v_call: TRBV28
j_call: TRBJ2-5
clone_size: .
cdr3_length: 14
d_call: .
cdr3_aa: CASSLLARRETQYF
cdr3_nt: TGTGCCAGCAGTTTATTGGCTAGGCGGGAGACCCAGTACTTC

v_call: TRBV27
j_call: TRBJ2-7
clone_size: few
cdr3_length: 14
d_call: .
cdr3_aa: CASSLQGPQYEQYF
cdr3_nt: TGTGCCAGCAGTTTGCAGGGACCCCAATACGAGCAGTACTTC

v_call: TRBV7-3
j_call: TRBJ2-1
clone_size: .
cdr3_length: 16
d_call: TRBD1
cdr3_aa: CASSLTGQGSYNEQFF
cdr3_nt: TGTGCCAGCAGCTTAACAGGACAGGGAAGCTACAATGAGCAGTTCTTC

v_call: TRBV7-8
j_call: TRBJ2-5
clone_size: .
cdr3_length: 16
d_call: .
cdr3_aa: CASSTKIGGPQETQYF
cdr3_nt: TGTGCCAGCAGCACCAAGATCGGCGGGCCCCAAGAGACCCAGTACTTC

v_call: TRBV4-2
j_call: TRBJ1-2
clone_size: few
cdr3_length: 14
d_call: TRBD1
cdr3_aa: CASSQVQGAEGYTF
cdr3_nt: TGTGCCAGCAGCCAAGTCCAGGGGGCAGAAGGCTACACCTTC

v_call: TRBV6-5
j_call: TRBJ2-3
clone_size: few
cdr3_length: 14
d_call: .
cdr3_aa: CASSTLAGTDTQYF
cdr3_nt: TGTGCCAGCAGTACCTTAGCGGGCACAGATACGCAGTATTTT

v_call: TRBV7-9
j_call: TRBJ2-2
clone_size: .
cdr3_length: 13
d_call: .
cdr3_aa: CASSSQATGELFF
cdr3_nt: TGTGCCAGCAGCTCCCAGGCGACCGGGGAGCTGTTTTTT

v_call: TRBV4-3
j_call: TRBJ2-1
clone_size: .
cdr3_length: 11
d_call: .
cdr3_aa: CASSQVGLQFF
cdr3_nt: TGCGCCAGCAGCCAAGTAGGACTTCAGTTCTTC

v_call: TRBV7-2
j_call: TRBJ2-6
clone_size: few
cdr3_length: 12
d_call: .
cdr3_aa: CASSLALNVLTF
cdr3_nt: TGTGCCAGCAGCTTAGCGTTGAACGTCCTGACTTTC

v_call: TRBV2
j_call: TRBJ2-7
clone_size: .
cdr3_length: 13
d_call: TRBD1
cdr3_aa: CASRRQGSTEQYF
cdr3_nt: TGTGCCAGCAGAAGACAGGGCAGTACAGAGCAGTACTTC

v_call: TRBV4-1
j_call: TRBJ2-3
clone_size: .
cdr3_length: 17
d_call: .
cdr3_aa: CASSRRPQGLRTDTQYF
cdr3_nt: TGCGCCAGCAGCCGTAGGCCCCAGGGGCTCCGCACAGATACGCAGTATTTT

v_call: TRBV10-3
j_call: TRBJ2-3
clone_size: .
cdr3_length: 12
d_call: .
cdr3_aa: CAIRGSTDTQYF
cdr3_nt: TGTGCCATCAGGGGCAGCACAGATACGCAGTATTTT

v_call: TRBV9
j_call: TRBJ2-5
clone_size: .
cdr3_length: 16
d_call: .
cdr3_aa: CASSVASGLLAETQYF
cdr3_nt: TGTGCCAGCAGCGTAGCTTCGGGGCTTTTAGCAGAGACCCAGTACTTC

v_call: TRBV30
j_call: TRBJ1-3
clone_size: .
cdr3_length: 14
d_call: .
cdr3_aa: CAWSLGFEGDTIYF
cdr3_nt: TGTGCCTGGAGTCTGGGGTTTGAGGGAGACACCATATATTTT

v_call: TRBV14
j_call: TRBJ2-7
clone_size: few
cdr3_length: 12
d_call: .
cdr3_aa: CASSQGRGKQYF
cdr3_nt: TGTGCCAGCAGCCAAGGCAGGGGAAAGCAGTACTTC

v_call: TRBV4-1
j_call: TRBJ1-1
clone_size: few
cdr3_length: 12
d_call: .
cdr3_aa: CASSPWGTEAFF
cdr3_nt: TGCGCCAGCAGCCCATGGGGCACTGAAGCTTTCTTT

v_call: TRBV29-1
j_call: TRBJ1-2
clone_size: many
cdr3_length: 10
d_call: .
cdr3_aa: CSAVENGYTF
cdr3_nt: TGCAGTGCTGTGGAGAATGGCTACACCTTC